This TCR beta chain is from a study of cytomegalovirus exposure and HLA in healthy donors. Study-wide background: Researchers found that around 80% of a few hundred genotyped donors fell within the Caucasian-associated ancestry cluster. General study findings and limits: Further analysis, carried out later, found HLA-associated TCR beta chains more clonally expanded than equally common other chains.

This clone was seen a few times. Its antigen is still unknown. In the PCR, 60 Vbeta and 13 Jbeta primers were used. Profiled with immunoSEQ multiplex PCR; TCRdb holds only in-frame clones, not every one. The table records about 87,000 clones, 74% of them present only once. The sequenced sample consisted of PBMCs. The TCR comes from a young man in good health and CMV-seropositive.

The CDR3 DNA is TGTGCCAGCAGCCCAGGGACTAGCGCTTTCAATGAGCAGTTCTTC. It is translated as CASSPGTSAFNEQFF. The gene calls are TRBV7-2 and TRBJ2-1; 10 bases match TRBD2. Germline CDR1 and CDR2: SGHTA and FQGNSA. The CDR3 sequence is 15 residues long. Germline trimming cut 5 bases from V and 6 bases from J; bases unmatched to any gene: 7.